This T cell receptor (beta chain) was observed in a study of PD-L1 blockade in urothelial cancer. Study-level information: Patients previously received 0 to 3 chemotherapy regimens.

The protocol was immunoSEQ multiplex PCR, while the TCRdb copy is restricted to in-frame clones and leaves out a portion. The table records approximately 50,000 clones, around 84% of them present only once. Time point described: pretreatment peripheral blood. A total of 1 to 8 samples per patient were collected pretreatment and on-treatment. This CDR3 region has 15 residues. Germline CDR1 and CDR2: MNHEY and SMNVEV (reference sequence). The V end lost 6 bases, the J end lost 5 bases, and 20 bases lay between the germline ends. V is TRBV27 and J is TRBJ2-7; a weak D match, TRBD2 (7 bases). The sequence was obtained from a man aged 70-80 years with urothelial cancer. Sequencing used PBMCs, obtained around atezolizumab (anti-PD-L1) treatment. This CDR3 reads CASSHPGGAYNEQYF. CDR3 in DNA: TGTGCCAGCAGCCACCCGGGGGGCGCGTATAACGAGCAGTACTTC.